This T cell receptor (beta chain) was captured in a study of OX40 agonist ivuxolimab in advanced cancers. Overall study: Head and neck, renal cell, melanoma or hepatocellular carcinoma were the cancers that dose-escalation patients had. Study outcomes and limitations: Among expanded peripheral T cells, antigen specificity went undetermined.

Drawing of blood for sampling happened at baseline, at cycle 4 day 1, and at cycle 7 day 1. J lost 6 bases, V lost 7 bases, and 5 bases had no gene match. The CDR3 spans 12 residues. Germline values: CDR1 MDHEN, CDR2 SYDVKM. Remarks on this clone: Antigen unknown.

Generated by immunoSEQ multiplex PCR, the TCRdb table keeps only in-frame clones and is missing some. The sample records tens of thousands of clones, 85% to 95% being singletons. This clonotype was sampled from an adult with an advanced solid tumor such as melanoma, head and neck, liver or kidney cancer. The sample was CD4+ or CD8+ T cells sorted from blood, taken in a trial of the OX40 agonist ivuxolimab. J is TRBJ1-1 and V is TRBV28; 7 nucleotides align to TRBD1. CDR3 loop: CASTVQGAEAFF. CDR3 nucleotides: TGTGCCAGCACAGTTCAGGGGGCTGAAGCTTTCTTT. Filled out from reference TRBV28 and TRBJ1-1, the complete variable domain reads DVKVTQSSRYLVKRTGEKVFLECVQDMDHENMFWYRQDPGLGLRLIYFSYDVKMKEKGDIPEGYSVSREKKERFSLILESASTNQTSMYLCASTVQGAEAFFGQGTRLTVV.